This is a list of T cell receptor beta chains from one sample in a study of T-cell memory formation after mild COVID-19. TCRdb re-derived calls from the 5' RACE reads in MiXCR, one entry per CDR3 protein. The sample consists of 150,000 or so distinct CDR3 sequences, around 30% of them appearing once. Sequenced material: PBMCs or a T cell subset sorted from them (not recorded which). Every receptor here comes from an adult woman who had mild COVID-19 (a few samples of this study predate the infection). Cell type and time point are not known. CDR3s include the opening cysteine and the closing phenylalanine or tryptophan. Fields, in order: J gene, V gene, CDR3 protein.

TRBJ2-6,TRBV5-1,CASSSAQGRSGANVLTF
TRBJ1-2,TRBV4-2,CASSQNRGLASYGYTF
TRBJ1-2,TRBV13,CASSLESNRYYGYTF
TRBJ2-7,TRBV12-3/TRBV12-4,CASSGGLANEQYF
TRBJ2-3,TRBV20-1,CSASIAGVVSTQYF
TRBJ2-5,TRBV5-1,CASSTATGQTQYF
TRBJ1-5,TRBV5-6,CASTIGDQPQHF
TRBJ2-3,TRBV24-1,CATSDPDSTDTQYF
TRBJ2-7,TRBV5-1,CASSLAASGSPEQYF
TRBJ2-7,TRBV30,CAWSVSQAYEQYF
TRBJ1-5,TRBV30,CAWSAGQPNQPQHF
TRBJ2-1,TRBV4-1,CASSQGWHEIF
TRBJ1-5,TRBV19,CASSTSGGGRLGNQPQHF
TRBJ2-7,TRBV7-2,CASSLSGTSGEQYF
TRBJ2-3,TRBV5-1,CASSLGGGSTDTQYF
TRBJ2-6,TRBV6-5,CASSFRGRSPSPGANVLTF
TRBJ2-7,TRBV12-3/TRBV12-4,CASSSAGGPYEQYF
TRBJ1-1,TRBV5-1,CASSGGQLYTEAFF
TRBJ2-1,TRBV20-1,CSASDGTGDTYNEQFF
TRBJ2-7,TRBV25-1,CASSESGGAGGSYEQYF
TRBJ1-5,TRBV7-2,CASSFSGGGQPQHF
TRBJ2-3,TRBV7-9,CASSLMSIRDTQYF
TRBJ1-1,TRBV5-4,CASSLLVPGGTEAFF
TRBJ2-1,TRBV7-9,CASSFRGSNEQFF
TRBJ2-7,TRBV29-1,CSVAPTTGGLVEQYF
TRBJ1-1,TRBV5-1,CASSQWTGNTEAFF
TRBJ1-1,TRBV12-3/TRBV12-4,CASSIRTGVNTEAFF
TRBJ1-2,TRBV6-5,CASRQGFYGYTF
TRBJ2-1,TRBV27,CASSRSTGRSYNEQFF
TRBJ1-2,TRBV19,CASSLSNGALGGYTF
TRBJ1-1,TRBV20-1,CSARVTVGNTEAFF
TRBJ2-1,TRBV7-9,CASRPGTSGNEQFF
TRBJ2-5,TRBV5-1,CASSFDPGLSQYF
TRBJ2-3,TRBV20-1,CSARRGPSTDTQYF
TRBJ1-1,TRBV20-1,CSARGGRSNTEAFF
TRBJ2-5,TRBV5-6,CASSTRIGGFEETQYF
TRBJ2-1,TRBV7-2,CASSWGLALNEQFF
TRBJ2-7,TRBV4-3,CASSQDASRLGRWYEQYF